This TCR beta chain derives from a study of blood T cells in healthy people across ages. Sample-barcoded 5' priming and a J-beta primer mix drove a second PCR of about 6 to 12 cycles. The authors tagged each cDNA molecule using a template-switch adaptor with 12 random nucleotides. A single record per CDR3 protein comes from TCRdb applying MiXCR to the 5' RACE reads. The table includes about 1.8 million distinct CDR3 sequences, around half detected once. As for this clonotype: Its matching antigen is unknown.

With V trimmed by 2 bases and J by 2 bases, 6 bases remained unmatched. The CDR3 has 17 amino acids. Germline-derived CDR1 and CDR2 are SGHTA and FQGNSA. Study conclusions and caveats: Higher diversity, along with more naive CD4+ cells, distinguished long-lived donors from aged donors. Roughly linear declines in TCR beta diversity per million T cells occurred with age.

The chain is built from TRBV7-2 and TRBJ2-4, with 10 bases that match TRBD1. This clonotype was sampled from a woman between 35 and 50 years old in good health. Sequencing used blood. The CDR3 region is CASSLMTGGKTKNIQYF. The CDR3 DNA follows: TGTGCCAGCAGCTTAATGACAGGGGGCAAAACCAAAAACATTCAGTACTTC.